This T cell receptor (beta chain) was recovered during a study of cytomegalovirus exposure and HLA in healthy donors. Overall study results and limits: As was reported, the classifier diagnosed cytomegalovirus status with high specificity and sensitivity.

This CDR3 is 13 amino acids long. The germline V gene encodes CDR1 MNHNS and CDR2 SASEGT. V dropped 8 bases and J dropped 1 base, with 11 bases sitting between them. Turning to this clone: Its antigen is unidentified.

The PCR ran on 60 Vbeta and 13 Jbeta primers. Produced via immunoSEQ multiplex PCR; TCRdb's table is partial and in-frame only. Seen here are 130,000 or so clones, around 66% observed once, and the top ten hold about 8.3%. This rearrangement joins TRBV6-1 to TRBJ1-1; tentatively, D is TRBD1 (5 bases). The TCR was taken from a woman in her 40s in good health and CMV-seropositive. The sequenced sample was PBMCs. This chain's CDR3 is CASAGSQNTEAFF. CDR3 in DNA: TGTGCCAGCGCAGGGTCTCAGAACACTGAAGCTTTCTTT.